In this sample, the clone carrying this T cell receptor beta chain turned up many times. The antigen is undetermined. The sample comes from a study of Graves' ophthalmopathy and Graves' hyperthyroidism. Findings and limits, study-wide: Blood repertoires reportedly contained most expanded thyroid clonotypes above 0.001 frequency. Ophthalmopathy versus stable hyperthyroidism: 13-signature model gave around 86% sensitivity, 75% to 82% specificity.

Per the germline V gene, CDR1 is MNHEY and CDR2 is SMNVEV (reference sequence). Trimming removed 7 bases from V and 3 bases from J; junction bases left unmatched: 6. This CDR3 has 13 amino acids. Hyperthyroidism was new, under 2 months, in patients aged 18 to 65. PBMCs had their origin in fresh peripheral blood (roughly 11 ml). TCR beta CDR3 regions were amplified from RNA transcripts. RT-PCR with HTBI primers came first, then second-round multiplex PCR. Each CDR3 protein gets one entry after TCRdb re-called the multiplex PCR reads with MiXCR. This sample yields some 39,000 distinct CDR3 sequences, of which 45% to 55% are seen a single time; approximately 24% belongs to the top ten.

The material sequenced was peripheral blood. The chain employs TRBV27 and TRBJ2-7, with TRBD1 matching 7 bases. The sequence derives from an adult woman with stable Graves' hyperthyroidism. Here the CDR3 DNA reads TGTGCCAGCACAGACAGGGTCGGCTACGAGCAGTACTTC. Protein product: CASTDRVGYEQYF.